The subject of this entry is one TCR beta chain. Its antigen is unknown. The data originate from a study of T-cell memory formation after mild COVID-19. Whole-study context: Clusters were largely donor specific. Findings and limits, study-wide: Researchers report contracting CD4+ clones mostly in CM and EM, with CD8+ clones in EMRA. Cross-reactive memory apparently joined, as some responding clones appeared in pre-infection memory.

TCR alpha and TCR beta cDNA libraries with sample barcodes and UMIs came from 5'RACE using constant-segment primers. TCRdb independently ran MiXCR on the 5' RACE reads; one entry per CDR3 protein. The data show roughly 150,000 distinct CDR3 sequences, with 13% seen just once and more than 3% held by the top ten. Trimming pared 1 base from V and 7 bases from J, leaving 14 bases between. The CDR3 is 15 residues long. This chain uses TRBV12-3 or TRBV12-4 with TRBJ1-5, with D perhaps matching TRBD1 (6 bases). The sample consisted of PBMCs or a T cell subset sorted from them (not recorded which). The origin of this receptor is a man between 18 and 35 years old who had mild COVID-19 (a few samples of this study predate the infection). Cell type and time point are not known. CDR3: CASSLGWAGAQPQHF. The CDR3 DNA is TGTGCCAGCAGTTTAGGGTGGGCAGGGGCGCAGCCCCAGCATTTT.